A single TCR beta chain is shown here with its context. Its antigen is not known. The CDR3 extends over 15 amino acids. V dropped 0 bases and J dropped 7 bases, with 15 bases sitting between them. Germline-derived CDR1 and CDR2 are SGHKS and YYEKEE (reference sequence). The data were taken from a study of human T cells and chemical hapten exposure. At the level of the study: Each week of the roughly 24-week study, patients had diphenylcyclopropenone applied to the scalp.

General study points: The number of TCRs over 1 in 1000 frequency stayed unchanged after DPC.

One entry per CDR3 protein results from TCRdb running MiXCR on the RACE reads. In the table there are roughly 90,000 distinct CDR3 sequences, 9.6% of which are singletons. The sample's time point: pre-sensitization, week 0. As for treatment: therapeutic diphenylcyclopropenone sensitization with weekly scalp DPC. The source of this sequence is a woman aged 40 to 50 with alopecia areata. Some clones in this sample may be carry-over from other donors' samples. V and J are TRBV5-5 and TRBJ2-3; a weak D match, TRBD2 (5 bases). The source material was whole blood, sampled in connection with sensitization to the hapten diphenylcyclopropenone (DPC). CDR3 residues: CASSLGELGAHTQYF. DNA for the CDR3: TGTGCCAGCAGCTTGGGGGAGCTCGGTGCGCATACGCAGTATTTT.